This T cell receptor (beta chain) was sequenced during a study of CD8 T cells in Susac syndrome. Germline CDR1 reads LGHDT; CDR2 reads YNNKEL (reference sequence). Trimming took off 2 bases at V and 5 bases at J, with 10 bases between the two ends. There are 14 residues in the CDR3. With random hexamers, roughly 0.5 to 1 ug RNA was reverse transcribed. The TCR beta CDR3 was amplified by immunoSEQ multiplex PCR across 54 Vbeta, 13 Jbeta. TCRdb reprocessed the immunoSEQ multiplex PCR reads via MiXCR and lists one record per CDR3 protein. Among about 180,000 distinct CDR3 sequences, roughly 94% were seen once, and the ten largest hold 0.12%.

Sequencing was carried out using CD4+ T cells from PBMCs. This clonotype was obtained from a human donor with Susac syndrome. This chain joins TRBV3-1 and TRBJ2-1; a possible D gene is TRBD2 (7 bases). CDR3 nucleotide sequence: TGTGCCAGCAGCCAATCGGGGGGCCACAATGAGCAGTTCTTC. Protein product: CASSQSGGHNEQFF.